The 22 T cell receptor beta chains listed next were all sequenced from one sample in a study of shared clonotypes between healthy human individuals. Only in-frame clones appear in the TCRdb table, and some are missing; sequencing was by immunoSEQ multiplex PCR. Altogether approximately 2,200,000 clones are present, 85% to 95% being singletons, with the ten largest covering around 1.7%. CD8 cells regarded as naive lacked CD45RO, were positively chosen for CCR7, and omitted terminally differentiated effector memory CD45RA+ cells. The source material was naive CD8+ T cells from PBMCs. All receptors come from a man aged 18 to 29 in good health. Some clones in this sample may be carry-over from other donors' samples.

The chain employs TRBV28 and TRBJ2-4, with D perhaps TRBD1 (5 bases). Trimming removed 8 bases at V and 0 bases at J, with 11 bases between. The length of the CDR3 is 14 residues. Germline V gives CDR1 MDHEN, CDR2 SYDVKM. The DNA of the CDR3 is TGTGCCAGCTATAAGACAGTAGCCAAAAACATTCAGTACTTC. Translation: CASYKTVAKNIQYF. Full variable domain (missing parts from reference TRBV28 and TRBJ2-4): DVKVTQSSRYLVKRTGEKVFLECVQDMDHENMFWYRQDPGLGLRLIYFSYDVKMKEKGDIPEGYSVSREKKERFSLILESASTNQTSMYLCASYKTVAKNIQYFGAGTRLSVL.

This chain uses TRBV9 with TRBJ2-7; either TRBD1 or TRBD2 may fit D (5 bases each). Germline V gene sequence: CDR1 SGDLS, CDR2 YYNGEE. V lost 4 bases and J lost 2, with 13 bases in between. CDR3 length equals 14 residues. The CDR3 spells CASSTRGSPYEQYF. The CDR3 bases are TGTGCCAGCAGCACCCGGGGCAGCCCCTACGAGCAGTACTTC.

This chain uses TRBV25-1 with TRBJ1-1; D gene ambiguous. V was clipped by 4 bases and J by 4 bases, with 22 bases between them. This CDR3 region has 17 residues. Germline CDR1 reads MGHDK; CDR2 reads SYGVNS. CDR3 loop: CASSATHPNLGSTEAFF. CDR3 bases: TGTGCCAGCAGTGCTACCCACCCTAATCTCGGAAGCACTGAAGCTTTCTTT.

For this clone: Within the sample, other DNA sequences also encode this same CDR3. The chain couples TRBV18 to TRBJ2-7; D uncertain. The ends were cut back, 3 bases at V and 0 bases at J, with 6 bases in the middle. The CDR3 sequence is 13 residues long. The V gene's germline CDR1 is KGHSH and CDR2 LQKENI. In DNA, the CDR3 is TGTGCCAGCTCACCCGGGTCCTCCTACGAGCAGTACTTC. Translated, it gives CASSPGSSYEQYF.

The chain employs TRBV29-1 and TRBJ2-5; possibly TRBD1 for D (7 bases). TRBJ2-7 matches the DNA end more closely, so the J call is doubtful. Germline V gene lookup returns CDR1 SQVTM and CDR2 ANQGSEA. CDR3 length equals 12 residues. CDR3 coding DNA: TGCAGCGTTGGAGGTCAGGGGGGCGAGCAGTACTTC. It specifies CSVGGQGGEQYF.

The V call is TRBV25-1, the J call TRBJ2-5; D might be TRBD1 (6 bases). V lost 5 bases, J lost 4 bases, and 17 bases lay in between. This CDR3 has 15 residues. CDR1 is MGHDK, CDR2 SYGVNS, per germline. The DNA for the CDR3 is TGTGCCAGCAGTTTGGTAGGGAGAGGGGGAGAGACCCAGTACTTC. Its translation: CASSLVGRGGETQYF. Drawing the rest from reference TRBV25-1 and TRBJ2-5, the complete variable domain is EADIYQTPRYLVIGTGKKITLECSQTMGHDKMYWYQQDPGMELHLIHYSYGVNSTEKGDLSSESTVSRIRTEHFPLTLESARPSHTSQYLCASSLVGRGGETQYFGPGTRLLVL.

CDR3 protein: CASSERGPEMNTEAFF. CDR3 in DNA: TGTGCCAGCAGTGAGCGGGGCCCTGAGATGAACACTGAAGCTTTCTTT. V and J are TRBV2 and TRBJ1-1; tentative D call: TRBD1 (5 bases). This CDR3 is 16 amino acids long. V was pared by 3 bases and J by 0 bases, with 14 bases between. Germline-derived CDR1 and CDR2 are SNHLY and FYNNEI.

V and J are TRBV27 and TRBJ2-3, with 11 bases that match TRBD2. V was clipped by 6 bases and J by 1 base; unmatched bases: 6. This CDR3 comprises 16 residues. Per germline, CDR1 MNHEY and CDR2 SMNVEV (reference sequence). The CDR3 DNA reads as TGTGCCAGCAGACCCCTGGGACTAGCGGGCACAGATACGCAGTATTTT. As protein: CASRPLGLAGTDTQYF.

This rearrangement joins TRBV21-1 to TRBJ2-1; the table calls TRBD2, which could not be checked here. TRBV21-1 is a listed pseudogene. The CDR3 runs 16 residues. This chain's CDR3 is CASSKTSGSSYNEQFF. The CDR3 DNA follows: TGTGCCAGCAGCAAGACTAGCGGGAGCTCCTACAATGAGCAGTTCTTC.

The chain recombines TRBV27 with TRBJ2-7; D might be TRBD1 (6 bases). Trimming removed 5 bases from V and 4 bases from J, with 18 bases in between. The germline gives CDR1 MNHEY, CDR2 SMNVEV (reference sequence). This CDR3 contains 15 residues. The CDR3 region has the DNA TGTGCCAGCAGTCCCCTGCAGGGGCCGGTTTACGAGCAGTACTTC. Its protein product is CASSPLQGPVYEQYF.

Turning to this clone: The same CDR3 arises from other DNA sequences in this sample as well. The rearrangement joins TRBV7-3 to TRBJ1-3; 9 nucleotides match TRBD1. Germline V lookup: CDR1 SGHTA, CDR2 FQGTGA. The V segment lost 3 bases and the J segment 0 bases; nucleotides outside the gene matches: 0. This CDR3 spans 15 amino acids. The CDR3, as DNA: TGTGCCAGCAGCTTGACAGGGGGCTCTGGAAACACCATATATTTT. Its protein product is CASSLTGGSGNTIYF.

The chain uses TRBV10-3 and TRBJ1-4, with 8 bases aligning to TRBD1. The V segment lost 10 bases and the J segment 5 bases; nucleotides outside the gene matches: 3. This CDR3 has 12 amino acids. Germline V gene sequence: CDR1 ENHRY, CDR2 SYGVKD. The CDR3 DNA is TGTGCCACACAGGGGGGGAATGAAAAACTGTTTTTT. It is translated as CATQGGNEKLFF.

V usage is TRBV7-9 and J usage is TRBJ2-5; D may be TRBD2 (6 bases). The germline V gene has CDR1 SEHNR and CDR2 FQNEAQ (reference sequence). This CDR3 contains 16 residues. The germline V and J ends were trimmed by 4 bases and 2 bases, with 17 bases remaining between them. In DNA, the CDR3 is TGTGCCAGCAGCTGGGGTCCGGACTATTCTCAAGAGACCCAGTACTTC. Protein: CASSWGPDYSQETQYF.

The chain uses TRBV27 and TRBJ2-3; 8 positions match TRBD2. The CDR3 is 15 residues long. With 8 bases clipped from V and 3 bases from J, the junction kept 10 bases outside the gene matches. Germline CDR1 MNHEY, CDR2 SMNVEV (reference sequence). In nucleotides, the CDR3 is TGTGCCAGCCGGGGAATGGGCGGGAGGACAGATACGCAGTATTTT. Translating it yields CASRGMGGRTDTQYF.

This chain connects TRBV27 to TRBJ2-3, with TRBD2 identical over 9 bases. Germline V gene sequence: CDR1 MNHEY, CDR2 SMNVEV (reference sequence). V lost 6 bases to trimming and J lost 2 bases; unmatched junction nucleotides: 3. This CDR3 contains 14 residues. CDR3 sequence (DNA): TGTGCCAGCAGGGGACTAGCCATCACAGATACGCAGTATTTT. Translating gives CASRGLAITDTQYF.

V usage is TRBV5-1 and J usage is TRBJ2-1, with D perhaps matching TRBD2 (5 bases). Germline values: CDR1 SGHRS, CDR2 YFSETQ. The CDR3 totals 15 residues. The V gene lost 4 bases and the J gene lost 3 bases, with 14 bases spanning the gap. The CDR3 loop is CASSPPMSGYNEQFF. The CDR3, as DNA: TGCGCCAGCAGCCCCCCGATGAGCGGCTACAATGAGCAGTTCTTC.

CDR3 DNA sequence: TGTGCCAGCAGTTCCATAACTACTAGCGGGAGCCCCTACGAGCAGTACTTC. It translates to CASSSITTSGSPYEQYF. The chain employs TRBV27 and TRBJ2-7; the match to TRBD2 covers 11 bases. V shed 4 bases, J shed 2 bases, and the junction held 10 bases outside the gene matches. In germline, CDR1 is MNHEY, CDR2 SMNVEV (reference sequence). The CDR3 runs 17 residues.

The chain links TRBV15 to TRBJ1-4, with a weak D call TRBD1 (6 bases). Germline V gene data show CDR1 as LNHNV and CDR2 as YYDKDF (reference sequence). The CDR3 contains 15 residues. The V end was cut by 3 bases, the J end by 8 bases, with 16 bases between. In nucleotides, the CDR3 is TGTGCCACCAGCAGTCACAGGGCGATCGGAGAAAAACTGTTTTTT. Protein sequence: CATSSHRAIGEKLFF.

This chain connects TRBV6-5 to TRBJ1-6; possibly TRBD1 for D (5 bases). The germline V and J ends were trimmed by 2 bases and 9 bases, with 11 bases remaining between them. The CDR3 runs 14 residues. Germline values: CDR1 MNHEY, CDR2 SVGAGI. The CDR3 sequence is CASSYIGGGSPLHF. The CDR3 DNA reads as TGTGCCAGCAGTTACATCGGGGGTGGTTCACCCCTCCACTTT.

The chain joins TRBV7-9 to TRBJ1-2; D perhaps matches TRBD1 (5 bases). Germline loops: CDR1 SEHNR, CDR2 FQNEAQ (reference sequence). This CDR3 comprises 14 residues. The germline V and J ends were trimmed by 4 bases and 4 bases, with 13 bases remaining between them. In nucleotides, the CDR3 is TGTGCCAGCAGCTGGTCCGGGGCAGCCTATGGCTACACCTTC. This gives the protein CASSWSGAAYGYTF. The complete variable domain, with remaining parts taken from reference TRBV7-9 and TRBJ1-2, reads DTGVSQNPRHKITKRGQNVTFRCDPISEHNRLYWYRQTLGQGPEFLTYFQNEAQLEKSRLLSDRFSAERPKGSFSTLEIQRTEQGDSAMYLCASSWSGAAYGYTFGSGTRLTVV.

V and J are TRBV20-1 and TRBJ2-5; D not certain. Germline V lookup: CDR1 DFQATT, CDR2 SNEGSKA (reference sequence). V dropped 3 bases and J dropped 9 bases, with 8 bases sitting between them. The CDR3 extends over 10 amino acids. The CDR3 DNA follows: TGCAGTGCTAGGGGGAACCCCCAGTACTTC. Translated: CSARGNPQYF.

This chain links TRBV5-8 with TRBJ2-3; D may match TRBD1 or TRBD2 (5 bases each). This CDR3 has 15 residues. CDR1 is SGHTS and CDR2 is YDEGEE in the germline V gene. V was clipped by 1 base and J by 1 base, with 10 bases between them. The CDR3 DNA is TGTGCCAGCAGCTTGATCCAGGGACGCACAGATACGCAGTATTTT. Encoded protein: CASSLIQGRTDTQYF.